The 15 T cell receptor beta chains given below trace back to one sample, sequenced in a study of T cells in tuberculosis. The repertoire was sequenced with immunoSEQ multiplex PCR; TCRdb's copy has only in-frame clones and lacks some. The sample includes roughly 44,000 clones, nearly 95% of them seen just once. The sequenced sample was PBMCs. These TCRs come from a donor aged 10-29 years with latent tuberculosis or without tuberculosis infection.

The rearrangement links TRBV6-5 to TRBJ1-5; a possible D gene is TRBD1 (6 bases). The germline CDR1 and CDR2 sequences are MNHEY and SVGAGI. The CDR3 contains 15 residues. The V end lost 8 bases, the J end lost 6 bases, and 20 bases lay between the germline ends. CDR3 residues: CASRQEAGRVQPQHF. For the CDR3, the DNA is TGTGCCAGCCGACAGGAGGCAGGGAGAGTTCAGCCCCAGCATTTT.

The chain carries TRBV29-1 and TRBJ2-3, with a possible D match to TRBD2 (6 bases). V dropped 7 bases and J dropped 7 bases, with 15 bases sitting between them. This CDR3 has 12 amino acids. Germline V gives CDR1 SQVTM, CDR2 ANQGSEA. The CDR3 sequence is CSADLGGNTQYF. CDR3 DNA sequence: TGCAGCGCTGACCTCGGGGGAAATACGCAGTATTTT.

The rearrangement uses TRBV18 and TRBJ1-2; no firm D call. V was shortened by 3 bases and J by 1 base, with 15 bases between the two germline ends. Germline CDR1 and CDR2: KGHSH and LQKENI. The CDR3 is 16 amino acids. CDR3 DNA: TGTGCCAGCTCACCCTCCCGGGTGGAAAATAACTATGGCTACACCTTC. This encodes CASSPSRVENNYGYTF.

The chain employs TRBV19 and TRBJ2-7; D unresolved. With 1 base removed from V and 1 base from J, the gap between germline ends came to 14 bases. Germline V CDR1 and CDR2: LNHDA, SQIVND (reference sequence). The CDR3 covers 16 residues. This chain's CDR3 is CASSIGGSRGSYEQYF. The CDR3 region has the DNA TGTGCCAGTAGTATAGGTGGCAGCCGAGGATCCTACGAGCAGTACTTC. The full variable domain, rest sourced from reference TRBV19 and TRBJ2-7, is DGGITQSPKYLFRKEGQNVTLSCEQNLNHDAMYWYRQDPGQGLRLIYYSQIVNDFQKGDIAEGYSVSREKKESFPLTVTSAQKNPTAFYLCASSIGGSRGSYEQYFGPGTRLTVT.

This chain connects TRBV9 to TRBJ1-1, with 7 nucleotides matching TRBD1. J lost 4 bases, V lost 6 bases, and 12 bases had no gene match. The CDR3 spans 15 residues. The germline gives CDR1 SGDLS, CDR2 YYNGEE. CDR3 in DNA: TGTGCCAGCACCGTGTTGAGGGGGCTCAGCACTGAAGCTTTCTTT. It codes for CASTVLRGLSTEAFF.

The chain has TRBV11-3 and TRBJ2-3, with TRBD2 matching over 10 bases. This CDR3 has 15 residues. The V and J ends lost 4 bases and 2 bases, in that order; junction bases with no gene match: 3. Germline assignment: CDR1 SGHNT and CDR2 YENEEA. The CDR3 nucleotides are TGTGCCAGCAGCTCCGGACTAGCGGACACAGATACGCAGTATTTT. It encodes CASSSGLADTDTQYF. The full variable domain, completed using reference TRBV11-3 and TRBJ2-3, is EAGVVQSPRYKIIEKKQPVAFWCNPISGHNTLYWYLQNLGQGPELLIRYENEEAVDDSQLPKDRFSAERLKGVDSTLKIQPAELGDSAVYLCASSSGLADTDTQYFGPGTRLTVL.

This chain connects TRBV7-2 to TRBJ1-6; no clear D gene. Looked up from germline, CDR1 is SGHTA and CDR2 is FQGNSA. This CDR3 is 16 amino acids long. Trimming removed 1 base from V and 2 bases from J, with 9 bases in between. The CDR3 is CASSLERGTYNSPLHF. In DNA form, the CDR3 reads TGTGCCAGCAGCTTAGAGCGCGGAACCTATAATTCACCCCTCCACTTT. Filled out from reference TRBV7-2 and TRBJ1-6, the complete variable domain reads GAGVSQSPSNKVTEKGKDVELRCDPISGHTALYWYRQSLGQGLEFLIYFQGNSAPDKSGLPSDRFSAERTGGSVSTLTIQRTQQEDSAVYLCASSLERGTYNSPLHFGNGTRLTVT.

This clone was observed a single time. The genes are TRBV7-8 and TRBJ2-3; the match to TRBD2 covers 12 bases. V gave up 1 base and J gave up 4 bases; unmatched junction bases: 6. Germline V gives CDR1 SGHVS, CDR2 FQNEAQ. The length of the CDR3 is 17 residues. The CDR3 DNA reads TGTGCCAGCAGCTTAGTTCTAGCGGGGGGGTTAGCAGATACGCAGTATTTT. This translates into CASSLVLAGGLADTQYF. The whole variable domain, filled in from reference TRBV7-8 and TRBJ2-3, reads GAGVSQSPRYKVAKRGQDVALRCDPISGHVSLFWYQQALGQGPEFLTYFQNEAQLDKSGLPSDRFFAERPEGSVSTLKIQRTQQEDSAVYLCASSLVLAGGLADTQYFGPGTRLTVL.

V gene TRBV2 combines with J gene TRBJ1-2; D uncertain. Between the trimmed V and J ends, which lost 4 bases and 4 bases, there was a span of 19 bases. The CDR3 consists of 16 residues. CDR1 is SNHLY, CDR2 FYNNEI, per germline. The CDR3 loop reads CASSASSSSSIYGYTF. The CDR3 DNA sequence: TGTGCCAGCAGTGCCTCGAGCAGTTCTAGTATCTATGGCTACACCTTC.

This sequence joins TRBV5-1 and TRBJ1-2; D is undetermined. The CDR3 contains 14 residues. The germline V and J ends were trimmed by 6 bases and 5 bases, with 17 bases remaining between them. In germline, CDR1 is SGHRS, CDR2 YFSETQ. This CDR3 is CASTSREDPYGYTF. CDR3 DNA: TGCGCCAGCACAAGTCGAGAGGATCCTTATGGCTACACCTTC.

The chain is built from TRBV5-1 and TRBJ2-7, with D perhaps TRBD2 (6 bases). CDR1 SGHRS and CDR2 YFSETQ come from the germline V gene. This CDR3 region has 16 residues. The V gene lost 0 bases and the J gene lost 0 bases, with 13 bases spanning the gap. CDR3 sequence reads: CASSLAPSDSSYEQYF. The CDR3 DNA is TGCGCCAGCAGCTTGGCGCCTAGCGATAGCTCCTACGAGCAGTACTTC.

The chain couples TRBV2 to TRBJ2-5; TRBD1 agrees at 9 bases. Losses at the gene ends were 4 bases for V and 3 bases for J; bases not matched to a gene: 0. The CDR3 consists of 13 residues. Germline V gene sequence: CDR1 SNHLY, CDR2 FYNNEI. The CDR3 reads CASSGTGEETQYF. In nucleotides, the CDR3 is TGTGCCAGCAGTGGGACAGGGGAAGAGACCCAGTACTTC.

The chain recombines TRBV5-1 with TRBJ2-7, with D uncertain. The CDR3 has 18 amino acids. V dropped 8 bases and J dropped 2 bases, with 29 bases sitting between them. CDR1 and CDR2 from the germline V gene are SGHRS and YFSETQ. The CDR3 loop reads CARINPRERPNAPYEQYF. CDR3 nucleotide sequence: TGCGCCAGAATAAACCCTCGAGAGAGGCCGAACGCTCCCTACGAGCAGTACTTC.

In DNA form, the CDR3 reads TGTGCCAGCAGTTACGGGACAGGGGATTCACCCCTCCACTTT. It translates to CASSYGTGDSPLHF. The chain has TRBV6-5 and TRBJ1-6, with 10 bases fitting TRBD1. The CDR3 sequence is 14 residues long. Germline V gene lookup returns CDR1 MNHEY and CDR2 SVGAGI. Trimming removed 2 bases from V and 8 bases from J; junction bases left unmatched: 0.

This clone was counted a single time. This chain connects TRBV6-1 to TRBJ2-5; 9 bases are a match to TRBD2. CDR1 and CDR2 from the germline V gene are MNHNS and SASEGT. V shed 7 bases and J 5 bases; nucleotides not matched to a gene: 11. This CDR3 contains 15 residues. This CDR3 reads CASTLGTAGGETQYF. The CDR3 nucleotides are TGTGCCAGCACCCTCGGGACAGCGGGAGGTGAGACCCAGTACTTC.